Below are 9 T cell receptor beta chains sequenced from a single sample in a study of T cell clones after liver transplantation. Profiling relied on immunoSEQ multiplex PCR, and the TCRdb table lists in-frame clones only, not all of them. This table holds about 120,000 clones, less than 95% found once. The specimen was CD4+ T cells from blood, collected 12 months after liver transplant. The receptor source for this set is a human patient who received a liver transplant. Some T cells may arise from the graft donor.

V and J are TRBV28 and TRBJ1-3; 7 bases align to TRBD1. V lost 4 bases to trimming and J lost 1 base; unmatched junction nucleotides: 10. CDR3 length equals 17 residues. In germline, CDR1 is MDHEN, CDR2 SYDVKM. CDR3 residues: CASSSSAGGGSGNTIYF. The CDR3 nucleotides read TGTGCCAGCAGTTCCTCGGCAGGGGGTGGTTCTGGAAACACCATATATTTT.

A single count supports this clone. V gene TRBV19 combines with J gene TRBJ2-4; D is possibly TRBD1 (5 bases). V was clipped by 3 bases and J by 7 bases, with 19 bases between them. This CDR3 comprises 16 residues. Looked up from germline, CDR1 is LNHDA and CDR2 is SQIVND (reference sequence). In nucleotides, the CDR3 is TGTGCCAGTAGTATTGTCGGTCAGGGTTTAATGAACATTCAGTACTTC. Translation: CASSIVGQGLMNIQYF.

V usage is TRBV7-8 and J usage is TRBJ2-5, with 8 nucleotides matching TRBD2. Germline-derived CDR1 and CDR2 are SGHVS and FQNEAQ. CDR3 size: 15 residues. The V and J ends lost 5 bases and 1 base, in that order; junction bases with no gene match: 6. Here the CDR3 reads CASSPGGVSQETQYF. CDR3 coding DNA: TGTGCCAGCAGCCCGGGGGGGGTTTCCCAAGAGACCCAGTACTTC.

The chain links TRBV20-1 to TRBJ1-2; no reliable D call. Germline V CDR1 and CDR2: DFQATT, SNEGSKA (reference sequence). The CDR3 loop spans 11 amino acids. The DNA of the CDR3 is TGCAGACCGGACTCCAGCTATGGCTACACCTTC. The encoded protein is CRPDSSYGYTF.

This clone was detected only once. This sequence joins TRBV5-4 and TRBJ2-2, with 9 bases matching TRBD2. In germline, CDR1 is SGHNT, CDR2 YYREEE (reference sequence). Unmatched junction bases numbered 4, after V lost 3 bases and J lost 1 base. The CDR3 is 16 amino acids. Written as DNA, the CDR3 is TGTGCCAGCAGCTCCGGACTAGCGCGGAACACCGGGGAGCTGTTTTTT. Its translation: CASSSGLARNTGELFF.

V is TRBV5-6 and J is TRBJ2-5, with 9 bases aligning to TRBD2. Germline V gene sequence: CDR1 SGHDT, CDR2 YYEEEE. With 2 bases clipped from V and 5 bases from J, the junction kept 4 bases outside the gene matches. The CDR3 contains 14 residues. CDR3 amino acids: CASSFGGREETQYF. CDR3 in DNA: TGTGCCAGCAGCTTCGGCGGGAGGGAGGAGACCCAGTACTTC.

This clone was observed once. V is TRBV6-5 and J is TRBJ2-3; D unresolved. The CDR3 covers 16 residues. The germline gives CDR1 MNHEY, CDR2 SVGAGI. V shed 0 bases and J shed 0 bases, with 10 bases lying between them. CDR3 bases: TGTGCCAGCAGTTACTCGACTGGGCGGAGCACAGATACGCAGTATTTT. It encodes CASSYSTGRSTDTQYF.

The chain recombines TRBV29-1 with TRBJ2-7, with 8 bases matching TRBD2. Germline V gene lookup returns CDR1 SQVTM and CDR2 ANQGSEA. V lost 6 bases, J lost 6 bases, and 7 bases stayed unmatched. This CDR3 has 12 amino acids. The CDR3 bases are TGCAGCGTGAGACTAGCGTCTAGCGAGCAGTACTTC. This translates into CSVRLASSEQYF.

This sequence joins TRBV28 and TRBJ2-1; D might be TRBD1 (6 bases). V dropped 5 bases and J dropped 8 bases, with 28 bases sitting between them. This CDR3 spans 18 amino acids. Per the germline V gene, CDR1 is MDHEN and CDR2 is SYDVKM. CDR3 residues: CASSPLSFHRVLVDEQFF. The CDR3 DNA follows: TGTGCCAGCAGTCCGCTTAGTTTTCACAGGGTCTTGGTTGATGAGCAGTTCTTC.